The sequence of this T cell receptor beta chain was determined in a study of CD8+ T cells in alopecia areata. Germline V CDR1 and CDR2: SGHVS, FNYEAQ. The CDR3 runs 15 residues. The V end lost 3 bases, the J end lost 2 bases, and 12 bases lay between the germline ends. The sequencing template was cDNA reverse transcribed from extracted RNA. Sequenced by immunoSEQ multiplex PCR; TCRdb stores in-frame clones only, minus some. The sample records 75,000 to 85,000 clones, approximately 72% being singletons. Treatment reported: oral pan-JAK inhibitor, 5-10 mg twice daily. This clonotype was sampled from a human donor with alopecia areata. V gene TRBV7-6 combines with J gene TRBJ2-3, with D tentatively TRBD2 (6 bases). The sample here was CD8+ T cells sorted from blood, taken at week 24, from a patient treated with tofacitinib. The CDR3 DNA reads as TGTGCCAGCAGCTTGGAGGGCAGGGCCACAGATACGCAGTATTTT. Its protein product is CASSLEGRATDTQYF.